Each of the 13 T cell receptor beta chains below was sequenced from the same sample in a study of T cell responses to AZD1222 COVID-19 vaccine. TCRdb keeps only in-frame clones here, not all; method: immunoSEQ multiplex PCR. The sample shows roughly 150,000 clones, over 90% of them seen only once. The sequences come from peripheral blood, collected 28 days after the second AZD1222 dose. These receptors all come from an adult who received the AZD1222 COVID-19 vaccine.

The chain joins TRBV19 to TRBJ1-2; TRBD1 matches 8 bases. V shed 2 bases, J shed 2 bases, and the junction held 1 base outside the gene matches. This CDR3 comprises 14 residues. Germline CDR1 and CDR2: LNHDA and SQIVND (reference sequence). The DNA of the CDR3 is TGTGCCAGTAGTATATGGACAGGGAACTATGGCTACACCTTC. This translates into CASSIWTGNYGYTF.

The rearrangement links TRBV7-8 to TRBJ2-1, with TRBD2 as a possible D gene (5 bases). This CDR3 is built from 15 residues. Germline CDR1 SGHVS, CDR2 FQNEAQ. Trimming left V 6 bases short and J 5 bases short, with 17 bases between. CDR3 nucleotide sequence: TGTGCCAGCAGTCCCTTACTAGAGCGTCACAATGAGCAGTTCTTC. Translated: CASSPLLERHNEQFF.

The chain joins TRBV21-1 to TRBJ1-2; the table gives TRBD1 as D, unverified against the DNA. TRBV21-1 is assigned pseudogene status. The CDR3 loop spans 15 amino acids. In DNA, the CDR3 is TGTGCCAGCAACCAACAGGAGAACCCTAACTATGGCTACACCTTC. Protein sequence: CASNQQENPNYGYTF.

The gene calls are TRBV19 and TRBJ2-3; D may be TRBD1 (6 bases). The V gene's germline CDR1 is LNHDA and CDR2 SQIVND (reference sequence). The CDR3 runs to 18 residues. V was trimmed by 5 bases and J by 0 bases, leaving 21 bases between them. The CDR3 spells CASSDPLGQPGSTDTQYF. The CDR3 nucleotides are TGTGCCAGTAGTGACCCATTAGGACAGCCCGGTAGCACAGATACGCAGTATTTT. Full variable domain (outside the CDR3, taken from reference TRBV19 and TRBJ2-3): DGGITQSPKYLFRKEGQNVTLSCEQNLNHDAMYWYRQDPGQGLRLIYYSQIVNDFQKGDIAEGYSVSREKKESFPLTVTSAQKNPTAFYLCASSDPLGQPGSTDTQYFGPGTRLTVL.

The chain uses TRBV5-8 and TRBJ1-5; no clear D. V lost 0 bases and J 2 bases, leaving 12 bases between the germline ends. The CDR3 contains 16 residues. Germline V CDR1 and CDR2: SGHTS, YDEGEE. In nucleotides, the CDR3 is TGTGCCAGCAGCTTGGAGGGCTCCGGAGGCAATCAGCCCCAGCATTTT. Its protein is CASSLEGSGGNQPQHF.

Here the CDR3 DNA reads TGCGCCAGCAGCTTGGTGTCGAGGGGCCCGAACACTGAAGCTTTCTTT. Its protein product is CASSLVSRGPNTEAFF. The V call is TRBV5-1, the J call TRBJ1-1, with a tentative D call TRBD1 (5 bases). Trimming pared 0 bases from V and 1 base from J, leaving 13 bases between. Germline V gene lookup returns CDR1 SGHRS and CDR2 YFSETQ. The CDR3 runs 16 residues.

J is TRBJ2-5 and V is TRBV18; the D is unclear. CDR1 and CDR2 (germline): KGHSH, LQKENI. The ends were cut back, 2 bases at V and 5 bases at J, with 6 bases in the middle. This CDR3 has 12 amino acids. The CDR3 loop is CASSPNPETQYF. CDR3 nucleotides: TGTGCCAGCTCACCAAACCCGGAGACCCAGTACTTC.

This chain joins TRBV18 and TRBJ2-1, with 7 bases aligning to TRBD1. J was trimmed by 5 bases and V by 2 bases; bases with no gene match: 9. CDR1 and CDR2 from the germline V gene are KGHSH and LQKENI. The CDR3 is 16 residues long. In nucleotides, the CDR3 is TGTGCCAGCTCACCAATCGACAGGGTTCGGAACAATGAGCAGTTCTTC. Protein sequence: CASSPIDRVRNNEQFF.

Worth noting for this clone: One end of the junction is discordant with germline, which a read error may explain. The CDR3 DNA sequence: TGTGCCTGGATCCCCGGGGGCCTATTT. As protein: CAWIPGGLF. The chain is built from TRBV30 and TRBJ1-1, with D perhaps TRBD1 (6 bases). CDR1 and CDR2 from the germline V gene are GTSNPN and SVGIG (reference sequence). The CDR3 covers 9 residues.

The chain carries TRBV15 and TRBJ1-5; maybe TRBD1 (6 bases). The CDR3 contains 13 residues. The ends were cut back, 10 bases at V and 0 bases at J, with 10 bases in the middle. Germline V CDR1 and CDR2: LNHNV, YYDKDF (reference sequence). CDR3: CASQGNSNQPQHF. CDR3 nucleotide sequence: TGTGCCAGCCAGGGGAATAGCAATCAGCCCCAGCATTTT.

The rearrangement links TRBV25-1 to TRBJ1-1; no firm D call. Germline V gene lookup returns CDR1 MGHDK and CDR2 SYGVNS. V was shortened by 4 bases and J by 0 bases, with 12 bases between the two germline ends. This CDR3 region has 15 residues. In DNA, the CDR3 is TGTGCCAGCAGTGGGGTGGGAGGGTTGAACACTGAAGCTTTCTTT. Protein sequence: CASSGVGGLNTEAFF.

The DNA of the CDR3 is TGCGCCAGCAGCAGGGACAGTTCCTGGGGAGCTTTCTTT. This gives the protein CASSRDSSWGAFF. The rearrangement uses TRBV5-1 and TRBJ1-1, with 7 positions matching TRBD1. The CDR3 is made up of 13 amino acids. V dropped 4 bases and J dropped 10; count of bases not matched to a gene: 10. Per the germline V gene, CDR1 is SGHRS and CDR2 is YFSETQ.

Note on this clone: The identical CDR3 is also encoded by other nucleotide sequences in the sample. The CDR3 nucleotides are TGTGCCAGCAGTCCCAGACGGAACACTGAAGCTTTCTTT. The encoded protein is CASSPRRNTEAFF. The J gene is TRBJ1-1, the V gene TRBV28, with D hard to call. Germline CDR1 and CDR2: MDHEN and SYDVKM. Trimming pared 5 bases from V and 1 base from J, leaving 8 bases between. The CDR3 runs to 13 residues. The variable domain in full, completed from reference TRBV28 and TRBJ1-1, reads DVKVTQSSRYLVKRTGEKVFLECVQDMDHENMFWYRQDPGLGLRLIYFSYDVKMKEKGDIPEGYSVSREKKERFSLILESASTNQTSMYLCASSPRRNTEAFFGQGTRLTVV.